The T cell receptor (beta chain) under discussion was sequenced for a study of identical twins. The study, taken as a whole, reports: Beta clonotypes that were abundant in cord blood contained fewer insertions, a pattern absent from memory repertoires. Where beta out-of-frame sequences were concerned, excess twin sharing was weaker.

At least ten counts were recorded for this clonotype. The antigen is unknown. This CDR3 has 18 amino acids. The germline CDR1 and CDR2 sequences are SGHAT and FQDESV (reference sequence). V shed 4 bases and J shed 1 base, with 21 bases lying between them. After template switching added a universal primer site, the resulting cDNA carried unique molecular identifiers. TCRdb reanalysed the 5' RACE reads using MiXCR and keeps one entry per CDR3 protein. The data hold 250,000 to 350,000 distinct CDR3 sequences, with 7.5% to 9.5% observed a single time. This same sample was also part of a study on yellow fever vaccine responses in identical twins.

The sequencing sample was made of CD8+ T cells sorted from blood. This chain links TRBV11-1 with TRBJ2-3; D may be TRBD1 (6 bases). This receptor was identified in a woman aged 18-29 years in good health. CDR3 DNA: TGTGCCAGCAGCTCTCCGGACAGCTCCAACAAGGGCACAGATACGCAGTATTTT. Translation gives CASSSPDSSNKGTDTQYF. Based on the CDR3 plus reference TRBV11-1 and TRBJ2-3, the full variable domain is EAEVAQSPRYKITEKSQAVAFWCDPISGHATLYWYRQILGQGPELLVQFQDESVVDDSQLPKDRFSAERLKGVDSTLKIQPAELGDSAMYLCASSSPDSSNKGTDTQYFGPGTRLTVL.